This T cell receptor beta chain was documented in a study of blood T cell repertoires in COVID-19. The authors' processing: Reference gene primer amplification gave nucleated cell count estimates. The protocol was immunoSEQ multiplex PCR, while the TCRdb copy is restricted to in-frame clones and leaves out a portion. The V and J calls and clone size were taken over from that table, and D and trimming were inferred from the DNA. Here the sample spans 65,000 to 90,000 clones, around 88% being singletons. V lost 4 bases, J lost 2 bases, and 15 bases lay in between. The germline CDR1 and CDR2 sequences are KGHSH and LQKENI. This CDR3 region has 15 residues.

The sequenced sample consisted of peripheral blood. The V and J genes are TRBV18 and TRBJ2-7; TRBD1 is a possible D gene (5 bases). This TCR was recovered from a man under 40 with acute or convalescent COVID-19. In DNA, the CDR3 is TGTGCCAGCTCACTTTACCTGGACAAGACCTACGAGCAGTACTTC. It yields the protein CASSLYLDKTYEQYF.